These 18 T cell receptor beta chains were sequenced from one sample in a study of post-analysis software for immune sequencing data. The antigens for these receptors are not known. Researchers reported that TCR beta cDNA libraries carried unique molecular identifiers. One entry per CDR3 protein results from TCRdb running MiXCR on the PCR reads. The table records approximately 570,000 distinct CDR3 sequences, 40% to 50% of them present only once. Study-level points and caveats: Patients had higher frequencies than controls of five TRBV segments, including TRBV5-6, TRBV5-1 and TRBV20-1.

The sequencing sample was made of blood. These TCRs come from a girl under 18 with multiple sclerosis.

This clonotype came up many times. The chain links TRBV12-3 or TRBV12-4 to TRBJ2-3; D is perhaps TRBD2 (5 bases). V was shortened by 5 bases and J by 6 bases, with 9 bases between the two germline ends. The CDR3 loop spans 12 amino acids. The CDR3 DNA is TGTGCCAGCAGTCCCGGCGGGGATACGCAGTATTTT. It codes for CASSPGGDTQYF.

CDR3 in amino acids: CASSIGQTTYNEQFF. The CDR3 DNA reads as TGTGCCAGCAGTATAGGACAGACGACCTACAATGAGCAGTTCTTC. This chain uses TRBV27 with TRBJ2-1, with D perhaps TRBD1 (6 bases). The CDR3 totals 15 residues. Germline CDR1 is MNHEY and CDR2 is SMNVEV (reference sequence). The ends were cut back, 5 bases at V and 2 bases at J, with 13 bases in the middle.

This clonotype was found once. The chain couples TRBV4-1 to TRBJ1-2, with D possibly being TRBD1 (5 bases). This CDR3 spans 17 amino acids. Germline loops: CDR1 MGHRA, CDR2 YSYEKL. V was trimmed by 2 bases and J by 5 bases, leaving 21 bases between them. The DNA for the CDR3 is TGCGCCAGCAGCCAACAAACACTCGACAGCAGGAGGTATGGCTACACCTTC. Translating gives CASSQQTLDSRRYGYTF.

This clonotype was counted only a few times. J is TRBJ2-6 and V is TRBV12-3 or TRBV12-4; D uncertain. The length of the CDR3 is 13 residues. V lost 7 bases, J lost 0 bases, and 4 bases lay in between. The CDR3 nucleotides read TGTGCCAGCAACCCCTCTGGGGCCAACGTCCTGACTTTC. It translates to CASNPSGANVLTF.

This clonotype turned up a few times. V gene TRBV6-5 combines with J gene TRBJ2-5; 8 nucleotides line up with TRBD1. The tail of the sequence fits TRBJ2-7 better, so the J call may be wrong. In germline, CDR1 is MNHEY, CDR2 SVGAGI. The CDR3 covers 12 residues. CDR3 nucleotide sequence: TGTGCCAGCATGCCAGGGGGCGGCGAGCAGTACTTC. It codes for CASMPGGGEQYF.

CDR3 bases: TGTGCCAGCAGTTTCGTTGATACGCAGTATTTT. The encoded protein is CASSFVDTQYF. The J gene is TRBJ2-3, the V gene TRBV12-3 or TRBV12-4, with D hard to call. This CDR3 has 11 amino acids. V gave up 3 bases and J gave up 6 bases, with 4 bases separating them.

This clonotype was counted a few times. This sequence joins TRBV20-1 and TRBJ2-3; D not certain. V was pared by 6 bases and J by 5 bases, with 9 bases between. The CDR3 totals 11 residues. Germline values: CDR1 DFQATT, CDR2 SNEGSKA (reference sequence). The CDR3 is CSAENRDTQYF. CDR3 coding DNA: TGCAGTGCAGAGAATAGAGATACGCAGTATTTT.

This chain connects TRBV9 to TRBJ2-7, with 8 bases aligning to TRBD1. From germline, CDR1 is SGDLS and CDR2 YYNGEE. V shed 4 bases, J shed 5 bases, and the junction held 8 bases outside the gene matches. This CDR3 has 14 amino acids. CDR3 nucleotide sequence: TGTGCCAGCAGCAACGGACAGGGTGACCACGAGCAGTACTTC. This codes for CASSNGQGDHEQYF.

V usage is TRBV11-3 and J usage is TRBJ2-5; 8 positions agree with TRBD2. The CDR3 is 14 residues long. Trimming took 5 bases from V and 6 from J; bases not matched to a gene: 8. The germline V gene encodes CDR1 SGHNT and CDR2 YENEEA. This CDR3 is CASSPREGRKTQYF. The CDR3 DNA follows: TGTGCCAGCAGCCCTCGGGAGGGGAGAAAGACCCAGTACTTC.

V and J are TRBV6-5 and TRBJ1-2; D unclear. The V gene's germline CDR1 is MNHEY and CDR2 SVGAGI. V lost 3 bases and J 4 bases, leaving 9 bases between the germline ends. This CDR3 comprises 13 residues. The CDR3 sequence: CASSYPGGYGYTF. DNA for the CDR3: TGTGCCAGCAGTTATCCCGGCGGCTATGGCTACACCTTC.

The chain is built from TRBV7-2 and TRBJ2-4; D may be TRBD1 (6 bases). The J call could be wrong; TRBJ2-7 is a better fit for the DNA end. The CDR3 is 14 residues long. Germline loops: CDR1 SGHTA, CDR2 FQGNSA. Written as DNA, the CDR3 is TGTGCCAGCAGCTTAATGGGGGACAACTACGAGCAGTACTTC. As protein: CASSLMGDNYEQYF.

V and J are TRBV11-2 and TRBJ2-1; 11 positions match TRBD2. Germline CDR1 SGHAT, CDR2 FQNNGV. The CDR3 runs 16 residues. Unmatched junction bases numbered 5, after V lost 2 bases and J lost 5 bases. The DNA of the CDR3 is TGTGCCAGCAGCTTATCGGGGACTAGCGGCCACAATGAGCAGTTCTTC. Its translation: CASSLSGTSGHNEQFF.

The chain carries TRBV5-1 and TRBJ2-1; 10 nucleotides match TRBD2. The CDR3 spans 16 residues. J lost 2 bases, V lost 3 bases, and 5 bases had no gene match. Germline values: CDR1 SGHRS, CDR2 YFSETQ. CDR3 residues: CASSSGLAAPYNEQFF. The DNA for the CDR3 is TGCGCCAGCAGCTCCGGACTAGCGGCACCCTACAATGAGCAGTTCTTC.

The chain recombines TRBV7-2 with TRBJ2-7, with D unclear. The CDR3 extends over 14 amino acids. Trimming removed 5 bases at V and 1 base at J, with 12 bases between. Germline loops: CDR1 SGHTA, CDR2 FQGNSA. The CDR3 here is CASSPPAGSYEQYF. In DNA, the CDR3 is TGTGCCAGCAGCCCCCCGGCAGGTTCCTACGAGCAGTACTTC.

This clonotype is a singleton in its sample. The rearrangement uses TRBV5-1 and TRBJ2-5, with 8 bases matching TRBD1. V dropped 4 bases and J dropped 4; count of bases not matched to a gene: 9. CDR1 and CDR2 from the germline V gene are SGHRS and YFSETQ. The CDR3 covers 15 residues. CDR3 sequence: CASSPADRVGETQYF. CDR3 sequence (DNA): TGCGCCAGCAGCCCGGCGGACAGGGTGGGAGAGACCCAGTACTTC.

The chain carries TRBV5-1 and TRBJ2-1; 11 nucleotides line up with TRBD2. The CDR3 spans 19 residues. Trimming removed 0 bases from V and 5 bases from J; junction bases left unmatched: 13. The germline CDR1 and CDR2 sequences are SGHRS and YFSETQ. In DNA form, the CDR3 reads TGCGCCAGCAGCTTGGCACTCTCACCTAGCGGGAGGTACAACAATGAGCAGTTCTTC. Its protein is CASSLALSPSGRYNNEQFF.

Comments on this clonotype: This may be a read error: a much more frequent sequence differs by one nucleotide. This chain links TRBV7-8 with TRBJ2-4; 9 bases agree with TRBD1. Near its end, the DNA agrees better with TRBJ2-7, so the J call may be wrong. From germline, CDR1 is SGHVS and CDR2 FQNEAQ. The CDR3 has 14 residues. The CDR3 reads CASSSGTGSNEQYF. Here the CDR3 DNA reads TGTGCCAGCAGCTCCGGGACAGGGTCCAACGAGCAGTACTTC.

The chain has TRBV29-1 and TRBJ2-3; 7 bases agree with TRBD1. V shed 4 bases, J shed 2 bases, and the junction held 3 bases outside the gene matches. Germline-derived CDR1 and CDR2 are SQVTM and ANQGSEA. The CDR3 totals 13 residues. CDR3 amino acids: CSVAGTVTDTQYF. The DNA of the CDR3 is TGCAGCGTTGCTGGGACAGTCACAGATACGCAGTATTTT.